Shown below are 12 T cell receptor beta chains from a single sample sequenced in a study of blood T cell repertoires in COVID-19. TCRdb's copy holds only in-frame clones and misses some; the assay was immunoSEQ multiplex PCR. The sample lists about 170,000 clones; around 82% were seen once. The sequenced sample consisted of peripheral blood. The receptors derive from a man between 65 and 79 years old with active or convalescent COVID-19.

The rearrangement links TRBV11-3 to TRBJ2-3, with 8 bases fitting TRBD2. The V segment lost 5 bases and the J segment 5 bases; nucleotides outside the gene matches: 3. The CDR3 consists of 13 residues. Germline V gene sequence: CDR1 SGHNT, CDR2 YENEEA. For the CDR3, the DNA is TGTGCCAGCAGCCGGGGGGGAGGAGATACGCAGTATTTT. Amino acid sequence: CASSRGGGDTQYF.

This clone was seen once. The genes are TRBV6-6 and TRBJ1-4, with 9 bases lining up with TRBD1. Trimming cost V 5 bases and J 7 bases; bases outside gene matches: 11. The CDR3 sequence is 16 residues long. From germline, CDR1 is MNHNY and CDR2 SVGAGI (reference sequence). The CDR3 region is CASSQTGGGVREKLFF. The CDR3 DNA is TGTGCCAGCAGTCAGACAGGGGGTGGAGTACGTGAAAAACTGTTTTTT.

The rearrangement links TRBV19 to TRBJ2-2; 9 nucleotides align to TRBD2. CDR1 is LNHDA and CDR2 is SQIVND in the germline V gene (reference sequence). The CDR3 loop spans 18 amino acids. Trimming took 3 bases from V and 1 from J; bases not matched to a gene: 9. The CDR3 region is CASSILIGSGGNTGELFF. CDR3 bases: TGTGCCAGTAGTATCCTCATCGGTAGCGGGGGGAACACCGGGGAGCTGTTTTTT.

The genes are TRBV10-3 and TRBJ2-2; 7 nucleotides align to TRBD2. V gave up 5 bases and J gave up 5 bases; unmatched junction bases: 17. The germline V gene has CDR1 ENHRY and CDR2 SYGVKD. The length of the CDR3 is 18 residues. CDR3 residues: CAISPGRLKIGGTGELFF. CDR3 DNA: TGTGCCATCAGTCCGGGACGCCTTAAAATCGGGGGGACCGGGGAGCTGTTTTTT.

V gene TRBV19 combines with J gene TRBJ2-1; D perhaps matches TRBD1 (5 bases). V was shortened by 6 bases and J by 7 bases, with 19 bases between the two germline ends. The germline V gene encodes CDR1 LNHDA and CDR2 SQIVND (reference sequence). CDR3 size: 15 residues. CDR3 in DNA: TGTGCCAGTAGCACCCGGCAGGGCTTTGGTAATGAGCAGTTCTTC. This encodes CASSTRQGFGNEQFF.

The CDR3 DNA reads TGTGCCAGCAGCTTAGCGGGGAGCGGGGGGGGATTGGGAGAGACCCAGTACTTC. Protein product: CASSLAGSGGGLGETQYF. V usage is TRBV7-2 and J usage is TRBJ2-5, with 10 nucleotides matching TRBD2. Germline V gives CDR1 SGHTA, CDR2 FQGNSA. The CDR3 spans 18 residues. J gave up 4 bases and V 0 bases, and 11 bases lay outside the gene matches.

The rearrangement links TRBV2 to TRBJ1-6; D is perhaps TRBD1 (6 bases). The germline CDR1 and CDR2 sequences are SNHLY and FYNNEI. The V end lost 4 bases, the J end lost 1 base, and 11 bases lay between the germline ends. The CDR3 is 16 residues long. As DNA, the CDR3 is TGTGCCAGCAGTGGAGGCAGGGGATCCTATAATTCACCCCTCCACTTT. It yields the protein CASSGGRGSYNSPLHF.

The rearrangement links TRBV18 to TRBJ1-1, with 8 bases identical to TRBD1. Germline V CDR1 and CDR2: KGHSH, LQKENI. V dropped 1 base and J dropped 0; count of bases not matched to a gene: 4. This CDR3 has 16 amino acids. CDR3 sequence: CASSPLTGELNTEAFF. The CDR3 bases are TGTGCCAGCTCACCACTGACAGGGGAGTTGAACACTGAAGCTTTCTTT.

CDR3 in DNA: TGCGCCAGCAGCCCGCAAGGCGGGACAGGGGAATTAGAGACCCAGTACTTC. Translating it yields CASSPQGGTGELETQYF. This chain links TRBV4-3 with TRBJ2-5; 10 bases are shared with TRBD1. The length of the CDR3 is 17 residues. Trimming took 4 bases from V and 4 from J; bases not matched to a gene: 12. The germline CDR1 and CDR2 sequences are LGHNA and YSLEER.

This clone occurred once. The V call is TRBV18, the J call TRBJ2-7; TRBD1 agrees at 11 bases. The CDR3 consists of 15 residues. The trim removed 3 bases at V and 5 bases at J, leaving 6 bases unmatched. Germline assignment: CDR1 KGHSH and CDR2 LQKENI. The chain's CDR3 is CASSPGQGALDEQYF. The CDR3 nucleotides are TGTGCCAGCTCACCTGGACAGGGGGCGTTGGACGAGCAGTACTTC.

The V gene is TRBV4-3, the J gene TRBJ2-1; 8 nucleotides match TRBD1. The trim removed 4 bases at V and 0 bases at J, leaving 8 bases unmatched. Germline CDR1 and CDR2: LGHNA and YSLEER. The CDR3 consists of 17 residues. The CDR3 protein is CASSRRPGGSSYNEQFF. In DNA, the CDR3 is TGCGCCAGCAGCCGTAGACCAGGGGGCAGCTCCTACAATGAGCAGTTCTTC.

The chain recombines TRBV19 with TRBJ2-7; D may be TRBD2 (6 bases). Germline CDR1 is LNHDA and CDR2 is SQIVND (reference sequence). This CDR3 has 14 residues. V was pared by 7 bases and J by 0 bases, with 13 bases between. CDR3 loop: CASTAVGGSYEQYF. The CDR3 DNA is TGTGCCAGTACGGCGGTGGGGGGCTCCTACGAGCAGTACTTC.